These T cell receptor beta chains were read from a single sample in a study of T cells after posttransplantation cyclophosphamide. The data were produced by immunoSEQ multiplex PCR, yet TCRdb's version contains in-frame clones alone and is incomplete. The sample was found to contain about 39,000 clones, and every one recurs. Input material: PBMCs. These receptors originate from a woman aged 45 to 65 in good health and a related stem cell transplant donor. Both conserved end residues are part of each CDR3. The D gene is left open where the match is weak. Clone size appears in some rows only: once, few, many, or a class for an expanded clone.

TRBV5-1	TRBJ2-7	TRBD1	many	CASSPGQGGYEQYF	TGCGCCAGCAGCCCCGGACAGGGGGGATACGAGCAGTACTTC
TRBV28	TRBJ1-2	-	many	CATYSSGYTF	TGTGCCACCTACAGTTCTGGCTACACCTTC
TRBV11-3	TRBJ1-6	-	many	CASSHSSYNSPLHF	TGTGCCAGCAGCCATAGCTCCTATAATTCACCCCTCCACTTT
TRBV19	TRBJ1-5	-	many	CASSGGRGNQPQHF	TGTGCCAGTAGTGGGGGCCGAGGCAATCAGCCCCAGCATTTT
TRBV6-5	TRBJ1-2	-	-	CASTNGSVFRSYTF	TGTGCCAGCACCAACGGGTCCGTTTTTCGAAGCTACACCTTC
TRBV11-2	TRBJ2-7	-	-	CASSLVSGVASYEQYF	TGTGCCAGCAGCTTAGTCTCGGGGGTCGCTTCCTACGAGCAGTACTTC
TRBV29-1	TRBJ1-1	-	many	CSVVLGGSEAFF	TGCAGCGTTGTTCTCGGAGGGTCTGAAGCTTTCTTT
TRBV5-4	TRBJ2-2	-	many	CASSFPGVNTGELFF	TGTGCCAGCAGCTTTCCCGGGGTGAACACCGGGGAGCTGTTTTTT
TRBV7-2	TRBJ1-5	TRBD1	many	CASSPQGSGNQPQHF	TGTGCCAGCAGTCCACAGGGGAGTGGCAATCAGCCCCAGCATTTT
TRBV4-1	TRBJ1-2	TRBD1	many	CASTQTGDYGYTF	TGCGCCAGCACCCAAACAGGGGACTATGGCTACACCTTC
TRBV5-6	TRBJ1-1	-	many	CASSTAQGLGTEAFF	TGTGCCAGCAGTACGGCCCAGGGCTTGGGCACTGAAGCTTTCTTT
TRBV7-9	TRBJ2-3	TRBD2	many	CASSTTSGVFTDTQYF	TGTGCCAGCAGCACAACTAGCGGGGTCTTCACAGATACGCAGTATTTT
TRBV27	TRBJ2-5	-	few	CASSSRWEQYF	TGTGCCAGCAGTTCGAGATGGGAGCAGTACTTC
TRBV7-9	TRBJ1-2	-	many	CASSQTAGHGYTF	TGTGCCAGCAGTCAGACCGCGGGGCATGGCTACACCTTC
TRBV7-2	TRBJ2-1	-	many	CASSQVTSGEQFF	TGTGCCAGCAGCCAGGTCACGAGCGGTGAGCAGTTCTTC
TRBV6-5	TRBJ1-5	-	many	CASSYSGGTQPQHF	TGTGCCAGCAGTTACTCTGGGGGCACTCAGCCCCAGCATTTT
TRBV29-1	TRBJ2-5	-	few	CSVEQQETQYF	TGCAGCGTTGAACAGCAAGAGACCCAGTACTTC